The 5 T cell receptor beta chains below all came from one sample that was sequenced in a study of blood T cell repertoires in COVID-19. Repertoires were generated with immunoSEQ multiplex PCR, while TCRdb's copy carries only in-frame clones and drops some. The sample consists of 300,000 or so clones, about 87% of them appearing once. Sequenced input: peripheral blood. The receptors were sampled from a woman aged 40 to 55 with acute or convalescent COVID-19.

The chain joins TRBV19 to TRBJ1-1, with D hard to call. The germline gives CDR1 LNHDA, CDR2 SQIVND (reference sequence). The V gene lost 6 bases and the J gene lost 1 base, with 9 bases spanning the gap. This CDR3 is built from 13 residues. The CDR3 DNA follows: TGTGCCAGTAGCCCCCCGGGGAACACTGAAGCTTTCTTT. The encoded protein is CASSPPGNTEAFF.

The genes are TRBV19 and TRBJ1-4; D is possibly TRBD1 (6 bases). CDR1 is LNHDA and CDR2 is SQIVND in the germline V gene (reference sequence). The CDR3 runs to 14 residues. The CDR3: CATKKGDSNEKLFF. The CDR3 region has the DNA TGTGCTACCAAAAAGGGGGATAGCAATGAAAAACTGTTTTTT.

The chain has TRBV9 and TRBJ1-5, with D perhaps TRBD1 (6 bases). The length of the CDR3 is 15 residues. Germline loops: CDR1 SGDLS, CDR2 YYNGEE. V lost 3 bases, J lost 1 base, and 11 bases lay in between. This CDR3 is CASSEGGVSNQPQHF. The CDR3 DNA reads TGTGCCAGCAGCGAAGGGGGTGTAAGCAATCAGCCCCAGCATTTT.

The chain couples TRBV5-1 to TRBJ1-4, with D perhaps TRBD1 (5 bases). Germline lookup yields CDR1 SGHRS and CDR2 YFSETQ. The V end lost 5 bases, the J end lost 8 bases, and 19 bases lay between the germline ends. This CDR3 has 15 residues. The CDR3 DNA reads TGCGCCAGCAGATGGGGCGGGGGGTTAGAAGAAAAACTGTTTTTT. Translation: CASRWGGGLEEKLFF.

The chain uses TRBV20-1 and TRBJ2-1; no clear D. V was shortened by 3 bases and J by 13 bases, with 10 bases between the two germline ends. The CDR3 has 10 residues. CDR1 and CDR2 from the germline V gene are DFQATT and SNEGSKA (reference sequence). The CDR3 reads CSASLEIQFF. The CDR3, as DNA: TGCAGTGCTAGTTTAGAAATTCAGTTCTTC.